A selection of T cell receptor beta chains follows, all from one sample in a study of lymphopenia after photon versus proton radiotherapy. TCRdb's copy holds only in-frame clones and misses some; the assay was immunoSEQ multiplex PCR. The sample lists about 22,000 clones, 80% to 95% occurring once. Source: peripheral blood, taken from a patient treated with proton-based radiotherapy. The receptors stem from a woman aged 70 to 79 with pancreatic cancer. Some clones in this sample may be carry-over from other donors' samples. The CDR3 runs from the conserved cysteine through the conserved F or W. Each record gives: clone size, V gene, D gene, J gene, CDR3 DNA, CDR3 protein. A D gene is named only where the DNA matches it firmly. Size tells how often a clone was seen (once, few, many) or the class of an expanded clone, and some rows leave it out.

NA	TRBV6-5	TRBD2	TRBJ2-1	TGTGCCAGCAGTTACCTCCAGCGGGACCACAATGAGCAGTTCTTC	CASSYLQRDHNEQFF
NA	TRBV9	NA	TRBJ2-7	TGTGCCAGCAGCGTAGGAGGGAGCTCCTACGAGCAGTACTTC	CASSVGGSSYEQYF
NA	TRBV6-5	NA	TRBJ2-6	TGTGCCAGCACCCGAGGACGAGGAGGGGCCAACGTCCTGACTTTC	CASTRGRGGANVLTF
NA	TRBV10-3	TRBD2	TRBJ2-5	TGTGCCATCAGAAGGGACTACTCGGGGGAGACCCAGTACTTC	CAIRRDYSGETQYF
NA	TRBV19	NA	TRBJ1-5	TGTGCCAGTAGTACCCAGGGAGACAGCAATCAGCCCCAGCATTTT	CASSTQGDSNQPQHF
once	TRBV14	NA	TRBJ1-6	TGTGCCAGCAGCCAAGGGGGTACAGCCAAAGCTGGTCGCCTCCACTTT	CASSQGGTAKAGRLHF
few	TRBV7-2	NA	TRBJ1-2	TGTGCCAGCAGCTTTGGACAATTCCGTGGCTACACCTTC	CASSFGQFRGYTF
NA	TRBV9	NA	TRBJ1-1	TGTGCCAGCAGCGCCATCACAGGGATCGATACTGAAGCTTTCTTT	CASSAITGIDTEAFF
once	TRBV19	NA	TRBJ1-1	TGTGCCAGTAGCCTAGCGGGCAGGGGCACTGAAGCTTTCTTT	CASSLAGRGTEAFF
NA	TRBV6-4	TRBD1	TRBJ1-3	TGTGCCAGCAGTGACCCCACCGGACAGGAATACTCTGGAAACACCATATATTTT	CASSDPTGQEYSGNTIYF
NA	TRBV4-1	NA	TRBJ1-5	TGCGCCAGCAGCCAAGACGGGAATCAGCCCCAGCATTTT	CASSQDGNQPQHF
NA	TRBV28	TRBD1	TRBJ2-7	TGTGCCGAGGGGGCGAGCTCCTACGAGCAGTGCTTC	CAEGASSYEQCF
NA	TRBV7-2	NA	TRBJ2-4	TGTGCCAGCAGCTTGGATCTCACCTTAGCCAAAAACATTCAGTACTTC	CASSLDLTLAKNIQYF
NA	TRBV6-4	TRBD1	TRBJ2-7	TGTGCCAGCAAAGAGAGACAGGGAATTACCTACGAGCAGTACTTC	CASKERQGITYEQYF
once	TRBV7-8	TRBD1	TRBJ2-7	TGTGCCAGCAGCCCTACGGGACAGGGGGTCTACGAGCAGTACTTC	CASSPTGQGVYEQYF
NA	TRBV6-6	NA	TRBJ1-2	TGTGCCAGCAGTTCAACAGGCTATAACTATGGCTACACCTTC	CASSSTGYNYGYTF
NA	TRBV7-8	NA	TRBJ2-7	TGTGCCAGCAGCTTAGGGACAGCTTCCTACGAGCAGTACTTC	CASSLGTASYEQYF
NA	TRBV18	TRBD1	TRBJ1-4	TGTGCCAGCTCACCCGACAGGGGGCTTAATGAAAAACTGTTTTTT	CASSPDRGLNEKLFF
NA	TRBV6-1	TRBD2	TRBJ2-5	TGTGCCAGCAGTGAGGTAGCGGGACTGGAGAAGGAGACCCAGTACTTC	CASSEVAGLEKETQYF
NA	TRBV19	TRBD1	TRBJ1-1	TGTGCCAGTAGTACCCACAGGGGAGATAACACTGAAGCTTTCTTT	CASSTHRGDNTEAFF
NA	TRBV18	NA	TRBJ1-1	TGTGCCAGCTCACCGGGGGGGAACACTGAAGCTTTCTTT	CASSPGGNTEAFF
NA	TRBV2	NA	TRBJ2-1	TGTGCCAGCAGTGACGGACGGGCAAGGGCTGAGCAGTTCTTC	CASSDGRARAEQFF
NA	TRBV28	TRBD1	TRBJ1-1	TGTGCCAGCAGTTCCTCCGCTCGACAGGGGTTTGGTGAAGCTTTCTTT	CASSSSARQGFGEAFF
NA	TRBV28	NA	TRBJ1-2	TGTGCCAGCAGTCTTCAGACGGTTAACTATGGCTACACCTTC	CASSLQTVNYGYTF
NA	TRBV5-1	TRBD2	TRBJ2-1	TGCGCCAGCAGCTTGATGGGGCGGCTAGCGGGGATCGATGAGCAGTTCTTC	CASSLMGRLAGIDEQFF
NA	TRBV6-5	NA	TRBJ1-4	TGTGCCAGCAGTCAGGACGGACTTAATAATGAAAAACTGTTTTTT	CASSQDGLNNEKLFF
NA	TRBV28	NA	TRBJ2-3	TGTGCCAGCAGGCAGGACCCAGATACGCAGTATTTT	CASRQDPDTQYF
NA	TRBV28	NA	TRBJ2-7	TGTGCCAGCAGTTTACCCTTAATTATGGCCGAGGCGAACGAGCAGTACTTC	CASSLPLIMAEANEQYF
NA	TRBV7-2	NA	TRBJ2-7	TGTGCCAGCAGCTTTAGGAACGCCTACGAGCAGTACTTC	CASSFRNAYEQYF
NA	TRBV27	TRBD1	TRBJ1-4	TGTGCCAGCGGGGACAGGCAGCGTGGAAAACTGTTTTTT	CASGDRQRGKLFF
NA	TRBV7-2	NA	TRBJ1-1	TGTGCCAGCAGCTTAGGGTACGGGGCTGAAGCTTTCTTT	CASSLGYGAEAFF
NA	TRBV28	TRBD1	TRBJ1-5	TGTGCCAGCACCTTTACGGGACAGGGGGCTCAGCCCCAGCATTTT	CASTFTGQGAQPQHF
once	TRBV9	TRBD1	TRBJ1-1	TGTGCCAGCAGCGTAGCTACGGGGACAGGGCCGAACACTGAAGCTTTCTTT	CASSVATGTGPNTEAFF
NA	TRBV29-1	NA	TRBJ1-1	TGCAGCGTTGATTCGGGGTTGAACACTGAAGCTTTCTTT	CSVDSGLNTEAFF
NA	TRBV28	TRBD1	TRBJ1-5	TGTGCCAGCAGCCAGGGGACAGGGGGCGTTCAGCCCCAGCATTTT	CASSQGTGGVQPQHF
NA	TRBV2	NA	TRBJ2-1	TGTGCCTCCCGGCCCGGGTTGGGTGAGCAGTTCTTC	CASRPGLGEQFF
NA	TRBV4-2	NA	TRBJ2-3	TGTGCCAGCAGCCAAGTTTCAGGGCCCTCAGATACGCAGTATTTT	CASSQVSGPSDTQYF
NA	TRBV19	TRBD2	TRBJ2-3	TGTGCCAGTAGATTGACTAGCGGTAGCACAGATACGCAGTATTTT	CASRLTSGSTDTQYF
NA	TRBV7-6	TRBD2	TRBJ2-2	TGTGCCAGCAGCTTAGCCACCTCTCCTAGCGGTAGTAACACCGGGGAGCTGTTTTTT	CASSLATSPSGSNTGELFF
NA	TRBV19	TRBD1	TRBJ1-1	TGTGCCAGTATTACAGGGGGGGGAACTGAAGCTTTCTTT	CASITGGGTEAFF
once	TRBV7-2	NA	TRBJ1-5	TGTGCCAGCAGCTTAGGGGGGGTAGAGCCCCAGCATTTT	CASSLGGVEPQHF
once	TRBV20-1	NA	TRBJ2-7	TGCAGTGCTAGCGATATAGAGCAGTACTTC	CSASDIEQYF
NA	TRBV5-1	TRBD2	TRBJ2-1	TGCGCCAGCAGCGTGGGAGGCGGGGGGCCTTACAATGAGCAGTTCTTC	CASSVGGGGPYNEQFF
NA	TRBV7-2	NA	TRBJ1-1	TGTGCCAGCAGCTTAGGGGGTCTAGGATCCCTCACTGAAGCTTTCTTT	CASSLGGLGSLTEAFF
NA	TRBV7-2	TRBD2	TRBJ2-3	TGTGCCAGCAGCTTAGTCCCTAGCGGGGGCGCAGATACGCAGTATTTT	CASSLVPSGGADTQYF
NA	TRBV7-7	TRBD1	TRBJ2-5	TGTGCTAGCATCCCGGGAGGACAGGGGTCGGGAGAGACCCAGTACTTC	CASIPGGQGSGETQYF
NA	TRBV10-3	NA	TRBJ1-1	TGTGCCATCAGTGTCGAGACAGGAGGAAACACTGAAGCTTTCTTT	CAISVETGGNTEAFF
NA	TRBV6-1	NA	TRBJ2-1	TGTGCCAGCAGTGAAGAGGTGGGGATGAGCTCCTACAATGAGCAGTTCTTC	CASSEEVGMSSYNEQFF
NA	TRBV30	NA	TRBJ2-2	TGTGCCTGGCGGAACACCGGGGAGCTGTTTTTT	CAWRNTGELFF
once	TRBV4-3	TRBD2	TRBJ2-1	TGCGCCAGCAGCCAAGATCCCGGGAGGAAGCAGTTCTTC	CASSQDPGRKQFF
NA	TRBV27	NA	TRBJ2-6	TGTGCCAGCAGTTCGGGGTACAGGTACTCTGGGGCCAACGTCCTGACTTTC	CASSSGYRYSGANVLTF